This T cell receptor beta chain was sequenced during a study of early T cells in non-severe SARS-CoV-2 infection (dated by TCRdb to about 2021). Context from the whole study: Because TCR sequencing relied on bulk RNA taken from unsorted whole blood, pairing of alpha and beta chains was not possible.

Here is what the overall study found, with its caveats: VDJdb matching was skewed toward anti-spike CD8 responses, so virus-specific expansions were likely underestimated and private and CD4 specificities were missed.

With respect to this clonotype: It has no known antigen specificity. Base qualities are not recorded, but no much larger clone differs from it by a single base.

The protocol used for the library was 5' RACE. For sequencing, a NextSeq 500 was employed. Unique molecular identifiers were attached to individual cDNA molecules in the TCR library protocol so that sequencing error and PCR bias could be corrected. TCR alpha and beta chains were both sequenced, and the abundances of alpha and beta sequences in each sample were closely correlated with each other. As for the authors' bioinformatics: V gene, J gene and CDR3 annotation of TCR sequences was performed with Decombinator V4. Expanded TCRs were defined as changing significantly between any two time points under a Poisson model with p below 0.0001. TCR abundances were normalised to the total number of TCRs sequenced per sample and expressed as counts per million. TRAV1-2 paired with TRAJ12, TRAJ20 or TRAJ33 defined MAIT TCRs, while TRAV10 paired with TRAJ18 defined iNKT TCRs. VDJdb, accessed 1 November 2021, was searched for CMV, EBV and SARS-CoV-2 annotated TCRs, with TCRs annotated for multiple antigens excluded. TCRdb reworked the public reads: Q25 trimming with fastp, MiXCR clone assembly, productive beta chains retained. When rows share a CDR3 protein, they turn into one entry using the most common DNA and genes. These V and J calls rely on TCRdb rather than the paper's analysis. This sample gives tens of thousands of distinct CDR3 sequences in total; more than 13% of them show up just once. The ten largest clonotypes hold roughly 11% of the sample.

A case-control design nested within a healthcare worker cohort in London, UK, was used, with weekly nasopharyngeal swab PCR tests and blood sampling performed. Between 23 and 31 March 2020, the week of the UK lockdown, healthcare workers were enrolled and then followed up weekly for as long as 16 weeks. Including cysteine and phenylalanine, the CDR3 has 14 amino acids. Solely the CDR3 DNA is kept, with 42 bases framed from the first base. V is clipped by 3 bases and J by 5 bases, and the sequence between their germline boundaries is 13 bases long. For CDR1 and CDR2, the germline V gene (reference sequence) lists SGHAT and FQDESV.

The sequence links TRBV11-1 to TRBJ1-1, and perhaps TRBD1 as D gene, on 5 matching bases. Material for sequencing was whole blood. The clonotype was recovered from an adult who was a healthcare worker with PCR-confirmed SARS-CoV-2 infection or an uninfected control (not recorded which). The CDR3 protein: CASSFTRGVTEAFF. In nucleotide form, the sequence is TGTGCCAGCAGCTTTACTCGGGGGGTGACTGAAGCTTTCTTT.